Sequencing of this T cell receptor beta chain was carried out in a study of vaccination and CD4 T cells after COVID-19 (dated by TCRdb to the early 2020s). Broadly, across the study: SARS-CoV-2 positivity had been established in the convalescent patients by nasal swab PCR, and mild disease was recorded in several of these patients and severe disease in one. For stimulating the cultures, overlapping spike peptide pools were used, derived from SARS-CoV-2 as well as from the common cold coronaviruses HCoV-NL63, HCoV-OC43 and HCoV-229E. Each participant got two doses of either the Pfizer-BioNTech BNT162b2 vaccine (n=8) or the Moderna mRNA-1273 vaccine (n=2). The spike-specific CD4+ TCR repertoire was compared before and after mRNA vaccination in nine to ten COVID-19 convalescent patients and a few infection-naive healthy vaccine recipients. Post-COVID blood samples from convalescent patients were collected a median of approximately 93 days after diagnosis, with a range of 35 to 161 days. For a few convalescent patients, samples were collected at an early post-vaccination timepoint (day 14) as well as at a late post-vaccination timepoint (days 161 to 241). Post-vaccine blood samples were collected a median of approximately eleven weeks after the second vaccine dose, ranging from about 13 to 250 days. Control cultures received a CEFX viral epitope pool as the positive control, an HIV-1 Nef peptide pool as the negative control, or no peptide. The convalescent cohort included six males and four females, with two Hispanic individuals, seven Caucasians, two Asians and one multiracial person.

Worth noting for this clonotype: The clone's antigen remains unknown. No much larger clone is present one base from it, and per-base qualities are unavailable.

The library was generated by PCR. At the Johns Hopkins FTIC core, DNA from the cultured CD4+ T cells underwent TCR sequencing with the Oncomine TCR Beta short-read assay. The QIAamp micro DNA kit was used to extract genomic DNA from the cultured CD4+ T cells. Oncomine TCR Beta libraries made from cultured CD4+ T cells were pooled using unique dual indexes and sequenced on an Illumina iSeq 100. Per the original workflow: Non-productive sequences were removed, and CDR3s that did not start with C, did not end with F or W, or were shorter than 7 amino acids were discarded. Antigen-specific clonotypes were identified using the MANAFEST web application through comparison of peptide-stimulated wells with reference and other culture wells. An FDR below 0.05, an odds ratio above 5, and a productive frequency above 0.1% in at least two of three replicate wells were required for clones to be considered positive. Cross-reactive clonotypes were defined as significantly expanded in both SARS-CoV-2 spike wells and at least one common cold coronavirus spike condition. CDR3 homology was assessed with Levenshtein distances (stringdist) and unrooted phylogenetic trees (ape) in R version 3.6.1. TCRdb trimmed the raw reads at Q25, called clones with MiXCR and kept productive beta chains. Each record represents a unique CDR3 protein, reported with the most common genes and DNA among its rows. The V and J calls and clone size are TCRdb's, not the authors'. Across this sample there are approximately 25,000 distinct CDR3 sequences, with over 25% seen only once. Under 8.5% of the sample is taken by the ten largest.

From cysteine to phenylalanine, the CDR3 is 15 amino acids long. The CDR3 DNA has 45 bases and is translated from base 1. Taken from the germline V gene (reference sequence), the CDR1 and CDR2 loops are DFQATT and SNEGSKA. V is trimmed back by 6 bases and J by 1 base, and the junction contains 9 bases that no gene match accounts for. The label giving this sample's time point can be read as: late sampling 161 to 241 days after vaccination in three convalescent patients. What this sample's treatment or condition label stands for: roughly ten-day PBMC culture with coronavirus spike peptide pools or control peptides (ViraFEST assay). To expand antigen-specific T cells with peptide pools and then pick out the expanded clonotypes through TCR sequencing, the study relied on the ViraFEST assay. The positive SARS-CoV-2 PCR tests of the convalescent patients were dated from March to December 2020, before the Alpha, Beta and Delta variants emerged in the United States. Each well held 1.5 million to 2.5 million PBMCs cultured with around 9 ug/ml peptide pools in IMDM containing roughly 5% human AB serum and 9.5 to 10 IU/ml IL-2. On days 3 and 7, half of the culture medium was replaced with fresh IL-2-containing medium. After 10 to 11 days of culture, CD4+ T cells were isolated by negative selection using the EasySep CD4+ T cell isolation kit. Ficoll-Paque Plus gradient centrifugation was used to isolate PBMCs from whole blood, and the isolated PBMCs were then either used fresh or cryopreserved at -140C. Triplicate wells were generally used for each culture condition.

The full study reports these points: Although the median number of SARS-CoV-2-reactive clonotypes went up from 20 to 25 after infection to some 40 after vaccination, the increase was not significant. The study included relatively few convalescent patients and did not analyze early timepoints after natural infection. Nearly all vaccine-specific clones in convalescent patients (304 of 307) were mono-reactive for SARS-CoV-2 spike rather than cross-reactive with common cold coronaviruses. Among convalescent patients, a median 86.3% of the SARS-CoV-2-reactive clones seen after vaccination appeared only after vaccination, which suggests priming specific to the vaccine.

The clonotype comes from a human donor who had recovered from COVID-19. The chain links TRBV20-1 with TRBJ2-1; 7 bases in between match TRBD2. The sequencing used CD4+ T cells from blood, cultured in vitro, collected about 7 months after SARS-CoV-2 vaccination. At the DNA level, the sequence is TGCAGTGCCCCTTCGCGACTAGCTTCCTACAATGAGCAGTTCTTC. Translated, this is CSAPSRLASYNEQFF.